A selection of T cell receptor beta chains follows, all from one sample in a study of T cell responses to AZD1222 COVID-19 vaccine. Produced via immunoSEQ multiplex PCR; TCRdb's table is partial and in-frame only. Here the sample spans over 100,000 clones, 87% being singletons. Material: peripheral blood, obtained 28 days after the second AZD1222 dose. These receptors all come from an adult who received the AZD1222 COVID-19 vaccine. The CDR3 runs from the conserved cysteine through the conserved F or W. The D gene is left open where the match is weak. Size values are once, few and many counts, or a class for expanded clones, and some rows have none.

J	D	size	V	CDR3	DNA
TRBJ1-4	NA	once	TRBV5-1	CASSPIGAYEKLFF	TGCGCCAGCAGCCCCATAGGGGCTTACGAAAAACTGTTTTTT
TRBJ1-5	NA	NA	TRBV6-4	CASSSLSGPRNQPQHF	TGTGCCAGCAGTTCCCTCTCCGGGCCCAGAAATCAGCCCCAGCATTTT
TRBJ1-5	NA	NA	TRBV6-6	CASSRGDRGGNQPQHF	TGTGCCAGCAGTCGAGGGGACCGCGGAGGCAATCAGCCCCAGCATTTT
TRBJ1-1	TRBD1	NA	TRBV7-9	CASSTGTGLNTEAFF	TGTGCCAGCAGCACGGGGACAGGCCTGAACACTGAAGCTTTCTTT
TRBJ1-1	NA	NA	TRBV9	CASSPITYRNTEAFF	TGTGCCAGCAGCCCCATTACGTACAGGAACACTGAAGCTTTCTTT
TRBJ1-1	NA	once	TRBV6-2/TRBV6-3	CASSYVGGSTEAFF	TGTGCCAGCAGTTACGTGGGTGGGAGCACTGAAGCTTTCTTT
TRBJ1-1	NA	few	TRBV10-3	CAIRSPHTEAFF	TGTGCCATCAGGTCACCTCACACTGAAGCTTTCTTT
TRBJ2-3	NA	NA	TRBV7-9	CASSLNRGRTDTQYF	TGTGCCAGCAGCTTAAATAGGGGACGCACAGATACGCAGTATTTT
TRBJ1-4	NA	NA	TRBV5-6	CASSLALGTAEKLFF	TGTGCCAGCAGCTTGGCCTTAGGGACGGCGGAAAAACTGTTTTTT
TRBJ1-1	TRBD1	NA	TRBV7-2	CASSLPAGTGRTEAFF	TGTGCCAGCAGCTTACCAGCCGGGACAGGGCGGACTGAAGCTTTCTTT
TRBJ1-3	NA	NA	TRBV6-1	CASSERLPRNTIYF	TGTGCCAGCAGTGAAAGGTTACCTCGAAACACCATATATTTT
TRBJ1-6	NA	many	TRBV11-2	CASSSGALNSPLHF	TGTGCCAGCAGTTCAGGGGCACTTAATTCACCCCTCCACTTT
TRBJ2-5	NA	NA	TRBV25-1	CASSIQGRGGQETQYF	TGTGCCAGCAGTATACAGGGAAGAGGAGGCCAAGAGACCCAGTACTTC
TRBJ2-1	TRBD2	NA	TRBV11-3	CASSEGPARGGEQFF	TGTGCCAGCAGCGAAGGACCGGCCCGGGGGGGTGAGCAGTTCTTC
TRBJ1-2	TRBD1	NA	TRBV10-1	CASSESPGQSNYGYTF	TGCGCCAGCAGTGAGTCGCCGGGACAGTCTAACTATGGCTACACCTTC
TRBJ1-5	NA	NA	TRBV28	CASTINSNRRNQPQHF	TGTGCCAGCACTATTAACTCCAACAGGAGAAATCAGCCCCAGCATTTT
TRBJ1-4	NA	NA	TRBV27	CASSLSYGGVEKLFF	TGTGCCAGCAGTTTATCGTATGGAGGAGTCGAAAAACTGTTTTTT
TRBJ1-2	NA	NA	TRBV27	CASSFGGYGYTF	TGTGCCAGCAGTTTCGGAGGGTATGGCTACACCTTC
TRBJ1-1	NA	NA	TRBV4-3	CASSQGGINPMNTEAFF	TGCGCCAGCAGCCAAGGCGGTATTAACCCCATGAACACTGAAGCTTTCTTT
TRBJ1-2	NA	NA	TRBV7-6	CASGILANYGYTF	TGTGCCAGTGGAATACTTGCTAACTATGGCTACACCTTC
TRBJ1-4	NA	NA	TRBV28	CASSLAQDEKLFF	TGTGCCAGCAGTTTAGCTCAGGATGAAAAACTGTTTTTT
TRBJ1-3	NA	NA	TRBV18	CASSLDRGNTIYF	TGTGCCAGCTCACTGGACCGAGGAAACACCATATATTTT
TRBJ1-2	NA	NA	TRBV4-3	CASSQDEQVRGYTF	TGCGCCAGCAGCCAAGATGAGCAGGTGCGTGGCTACACCTTC
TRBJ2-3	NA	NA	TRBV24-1	CATGGGSAGGTDTQYF	TGTGCCACCGGGGGTGGGAGTGCCGGAGGTACAGATACGCAGTATTTT
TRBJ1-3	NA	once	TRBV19	CASRVPGNTIYF	TGTGCCAGTAGAGTTCCTGGAAACACCATATATTTT
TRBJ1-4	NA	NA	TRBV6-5	CASRKDSTREKLFF	TGTGCCAGCAGGAAGGACAGCACCCGAGAAAAACTGTTTTTT
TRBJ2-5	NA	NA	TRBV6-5	CASSYQTHRVPETQYF	TGTGCCAGCAGTTATCAGACCCACAGGGTACCAGAGACCCAGTACTTC
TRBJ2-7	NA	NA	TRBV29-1	CSVDQGFEQYF	TGCAGCGTTGACCAGGGTTTCGAGCAGTACTTC
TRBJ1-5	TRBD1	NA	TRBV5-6	CASSGGTGNSEPQHF	TGTGCCAGCAGCGGCGGGACAGGGAACAGCGAGCCCCAGCATTTT